This TCR beta chain is drawn from a study of T cell responses to AZD1222 COVID-19 vaccine. This clone was seen only once. Its antigen remains unknown. Clones were sequenced by immunoSEQ multiplex PCR, and TCRdb holds only the in-frame ones, with some missing. The repertoire includes some 140,000 clones, 70% to 90% of them detected once, and about 2% sits in the top ten. Study-level points and caveats: CD4 TCRs associated with vaccination spanned spike, dominating at 160-218 and 743-854. A rise in Spike-specific TCR breadth and depth followed two AZD1222 doses. In a largely white British group with more females than males, clonal diversity was possibly underestimated.

The V gene's germline CDR1 is KGHSH and CDR2 LQKENI. Trimming left V 3 bases short and J 5 bases short, with 11 bases between. CDR3 length: 14 residues. The genes are TRBV18 and TRBJ1-5; D not resolved. This TCR came from an adult in good health. The material sequenced was peripheral blood, taken on day 0 of AZD1222 vaccination. The chain's CDR3 is CASSPGGGDQPQHF. The CDR3 DNA reads TGTGCCAGCTCACCCGGAGGTGGTGATCAGCCCCAGCATTTT. The variable domain in full, with the rest retrieved from reference TRBV18 and TRBJ1-5, is NAGVMQNPRHLVRRRGQEARLRCSPMKGHSHVYWYRQLPEEGLKFMVYLQKENIIDESGMPKERFSAEFPKEGPSILRIQQVVRGDSAAYFCASSPGGGDQPQHFGDGTRLSIL.